This note documents a single TCR beta chain sequence. What it binds is unknown. This sample is drawn from a study of cytomegalovirus exposure and HLA in healthy donors. Trimming left V 4 bases short and J 2 bases short, with 14 bases between. This CDR3 comprises 15 residues. Germline V gene sequence: CDR1 MNHEY, CDR2 SMNVEV (reference sequence). The study, taken as a whole, reports: An Asian-associated ancestry cluster reportedly showed fewer N-insertions than the approximately 670-donor mean in a later analysis.

PCR was performed using 60 Vbeta and 13 Jbeta primers. Repertoires were generated with immunoSEQ multiplex PCR, while TCRdb's copy carries only in-frame clones and drops some. This table holds approximately 90,000 clones, 76% found once. The chain combines TRBV27 with TRBJ1-2; tentatively, D is TRBD1 (6 bases). The sequence was obtained from a man in his forties in good health and CMV-seronegative. The material sequenced was PBMCs. The CDR3, as DNA: TGTGCCAGCAGTTCAACCGGGACACCGAACTATGGCTACACCTTC. As protein: CASSSTGTPNYGYTF.